In this sample, the clone carrying this T cell receptor (beta chain) turned up once. Antigen unknown. This sample was taken from a study of cytomegalovirus exposure and HLA in healthy donors. Study-wide results and caveats: A later analysis linked a missense variant in DCLRE1C to the trimming of TCR beta V and J genes. Cytomegalovirus association was assigned to over 150 TCR beta chains. The number of N-insertions in an Asian-associated ancestry cluster was reportedly below the approximately 680-donor mean in a later analysis. In an earlier analysis, most TCR beta V segments were productive about 87% or about 30% of the time.

The CDR3 covers 17 residues. Trimming cost V 5 bases and J 4 bases; bases outside gene matches: 16. Germline loops: CDR1 LNHDA, CDR2 SQIVND (reference sequence). Researchers ran the PCR with 60 Vbeta and 13 Jbeta primers. The assay was immunoSEQ multiplex PCR, and TCRdb's table has in-frame clones only and misses some. This sample yields more than 140,000 clones, of which about 75% are seen a single time; 0.55% to 0.8% belongs to the top ten. Sequences were obtained from PBMCs. The TCR originated in a male donor in good health and CMV-seronegative. The J gene is TRBJ1-1, the V gene TRBV19; 7 nucleotides match TRBD1. In DNA, the CDR3 is TGTGCCAGTAGTCGGGGGATAGCGGGAGGGGGCGGCACTGAAGCTTTCTTT. This codes for CASSRGIAGGGGTEAFF.